Listed below are T cell receptor beta chains from one sample, sequenced in a study of cytomegalovirus exposure and HLA in healthy donors. Profiled with immunoSEQ multiplex PCR; TCRdb holds only in-frame clones, not every one. The sample holds around 150,000 clones; less than 85% are singletons and the top ten take roughly 1.4%. The specimen was PBMCs. These TCRs come from a man in his 60s in good health and CMV-seronegative. The CDR3 runs from the conserved cysteine through the conserved F or W. A D gene is named only where the DNA matches it firmly. Some rows have no size entry. The others give once, few or many, or a class for an expanded clone.

j_call v_call d_call clone_size cdr3_aa cdr3_nt
TRBJ1-1 TRBV28 - - CATLYVESNTEAFF TGTGCCACCCTATACGTGGAGAGTAACACTGAAGCTTTCTTT
TRBJ2-1 TRBV5-1 - - CASSSYYEQFF TGCGCCAGCAGTTCCTACTATGAGCAGTTCTTC
TRBJ2-7 TRBV28 - - CASSPGYGDTDYEQYF TGTGCCAGCAGTCCAGGGTACGGAGACACGGACTACGAGCAGTACTTC
TRBJ1-4 TRBV15 TRBD1 - CATSVGQGDEKLFF TGTGCCACCAGCGTGGGACAGGGAGATGAAAAACTGTTTTTT
TRBJ1-5 TRBV7-9 - - CASSLAGDQPQHF TGTGCCAGCAGCTTAGCAGGGGATCAGCCCCAGCATTTT
TRBJ2-5 TRBV19 - once CASSPTGVQETQYF TGTGCCAGTAGTCCAACGGGGGTCCAAGAGACCCAGTACTTC
TRBJ1-2 TRBV7-9 - few CSSSLQNYGYTF TGTTCCAGCAGCTTACAGAACTATGGCTACACCTTC
TRBJ2-2 TRBV19 TRBD2 - CASSMGGGNTGELFF TGTGCCAGTAGTATGGGGGGGGGAAACACCGGGGAGCTGTTTTTT
TRBJ2-5 TRBV7-8 - - CASSPLAGLAETQYF TGTGCCAGCAGCCCCCTCGCAGGGCTTGCGGAGACCCAGTACTTC
TRBJ2-5 TRBV30 - - CAAERYQETQYF TGTGCAGCTGAACGGTACCAAGAGACCCAGTACTTC
TRBJ1-4 TRBV7-8 - - CASSFEATNEKLFF TGTGCCAGCAGCTTCGAGGCAACTAATGAAAAACTGTTTTTT
TRBJ2-7 TRBV10-3 - - CAISESFSGISYEQYF TGTGCCATCAGTGAGTCGTTTAGCGGCATCTCCTACGAGCAGTACTTC
TRBJ1-6 TRBV7-9 TRBD1 - CASSWQQGRGSPLHF TGTGCCAGCAGCTGGCAACAGGGGCGGGGATCACCCCTCCACTTT
TRBJ2-2 TRBV9 TRBD2 - CASSSRGTREGTGELFF TGTGCCAGCAGCTCCCGGGGGACCCGGGAGGGCACCGGGGAGCTGTTTTTT
TRBJ1-1 TRBV13 - few CASSLALQGFDTEAFF TGTGCCAGCAGCTTAGCCCTACAGGGTTTTGACACTGAAGCTTTCTTT
TRBJ2-5 TRBV18 - - CASSPQARAGQETQYF TGTGCCAGCTCACCACAAGCTAGGGCAGGGCAAGAGACCCAGTACTTC
TRBJ2-1 TRBV2 TRBD2 - CASSAGRTNEQFF TGTGCCAGCAGCGCCGGGAGGACCAATGAGCAGTTCTTC
TRBJ2-7 TRBV7-2 TRBD2 - CASSPGGGNPYEQYF TGTGCCAGCAGCCCGGGAGGGGGGAATCCCTACGAGCAGTACTTC
TRBJ1-1 TRBV2 - - CASSETQPSNTEAFF TGTGCCAGCAGTGAAACACAGCCTTCAAACACTGAAGCTTTCTTT
TRBJ2-5 TRBV25-1 - - CASSELGSRSGETQYF TGTGCCAGCAGTGAATTGGGCTCCCGCTCAGGGGAGACCCAGTACTTC
TRBJ2-1 TRBV2 TRBD2 - CASSFGLAGGSEFF TGTGCCAGCAGTTTCGGACTAGCGGGAGGGTCGGAGTTCTTC
TRBJ2-5 TRBV29-1 TRBD1 - CSVEGQGLQETQYF TGCAGCGTTGAAGGACAGGGGCTCCAAGAGACCCAGTACTTC
TRBJ1-2 TRBV28 - - CASSGLGPDSANYGYTF TGTGCCAGCAGTGGGCTGGGTCCGGACAGCGCTAACTATGGCTACACCTTC
TRBJ2-3 TRBV9 TRBD2 - CASSEVAGVPDTQYF TGTGCCAGCAGCGAGGTAGCGGGAGTACCAGATACGCAGTATTTT
TRBJ1-1 TRBV27 - - CASSDPQSGRAEAFF TGTGCCAGCAGTGACCCCCAGAGCGGGAGGGCTGAAGCTTTCTTT
TRBJ1-3 TRBV19 - - CASSLRESSGNTIYF TGTGCCAGTAGTCTAAGAGAGAGCTCTGGAAACACCATATATTTT
TRBJ2-7 TRBV7-2 TRBD2 - CASSLGGRAREQYF TGTGCCAGCAGCTTAGGAGGGAGGGCCCGAGAGCAGTACTTC
TRBJ2-6 TRBV7-9 TRBD1 once CASSPGQGEYTF TGTGCCAGCAGCCCCGGACAGGGGGAGTATACTTTC
TRBJ2-7 TRBV5-8 - few CASSLGGSSSYEQYF TGTGCCAGCAGCTTAGGAGGGTCTAGCTCCTACGAGCAGTACTTC